This T cell receptor beta chain was captured by sequencing in a study of blood T cells in healthy people across ages. Study results and caveats: It was held that the diversity estimates obtained from one million T cells were underestimates. There were more naive CD4+ cells and higher diversity in long-lived donors than in aged donors.

On this clonotype itself: Its antigen is undetermined.

The second PCR ran roughly 6 to 11 cycles with a sample-barcoded 5' primer and J-beta primers. The authors tagged each cDNA molecule using a template-switch adaptor with 12 random nucleotides. Each CDR3 protein gets one entry after TCRdb re-called the 5' RACE reads with MiXCR. This table holds 730,000 or so distinct CDR3 sequences, about 40% found once. This CDR3 region has 15 residues. Trimming took 5 bases from V and 4 from J; bases not matched to a gene: 6. Germline values: CDR1 SNHLY, CDR2 FYNNEI. This chain links TRBV2 with TRBJ2-2, with 8 positions matching TRBD2. Material: blood. The clonotype was recovered from a woman aged 55-69 years in good health. CDR3 loop: CASSRTSSFTGELFF. Here the CDR3 DNA reads TGTGCCAGCAGTCGGACTAGCAGCTTCACCGGGGAGCTGTTTTTT.